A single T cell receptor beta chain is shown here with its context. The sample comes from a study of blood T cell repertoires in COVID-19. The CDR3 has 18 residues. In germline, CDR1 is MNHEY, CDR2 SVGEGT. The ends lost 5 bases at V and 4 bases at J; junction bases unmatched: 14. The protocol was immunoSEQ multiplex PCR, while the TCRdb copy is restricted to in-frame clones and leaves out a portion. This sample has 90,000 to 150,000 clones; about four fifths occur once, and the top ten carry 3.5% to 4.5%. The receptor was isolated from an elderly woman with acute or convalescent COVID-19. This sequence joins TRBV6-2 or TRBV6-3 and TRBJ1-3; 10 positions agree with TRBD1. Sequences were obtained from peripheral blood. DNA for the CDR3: TGTGCCAGCAGTGGAGCGTCCAGACAGGGGGCACTCGGAAACACCATATATTTT. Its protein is CASSGASRQGALGNTIYF.